This T cell receptor beta chain is drawn from a study of blood T cell repertoires in COVID-19. Study information: T cells, B-cell-depleted T cells, or PBMCs supplied cDNA or gDNA.

The table came from immunoSEQ multiplex PCR; TCRdb's copy has only in-frame clones and leaves some out. The repertoire holds about 90,000 clones, with roughly 92% as singletons. The CDR3 extends over 13 amino acids. V was shortened by 4 bases and J by 4 bases, with 10 bases between the two germline ends. Per the germline V gene, CDR1 is SGHAT and CDR2 is FQNNGV. This chain links TRBV11-2 with TRBJ1-2, with D unclear. The clonotype originates from a woman aged 55-69 years with active COVID-19. Sequencing input: peripheral blood. The chain's CDR3 is CASSSEGLYGYTF. The CDR3 region has the DNA TGTGCCAGCAGCTCGGAGGGTCTCTATGGCTACACCTTC.